The 3 T cell receptor beta chains given below trace back to one sample, sequenced in a study of OX40 agonist ivuxolimab in advanced cancers. Data came from immunoSEQ multiplex PCR; TCRdb stores just in-frame clones and leaves some out. The sample lists 40,000 to 45,000 clones; more than 80% were seen once. This specimen consisted of CD4+ or CD8+ T cells sorted from blood, obtained in a trial of the OX40 agonist ivuxolimab. The source is an adult with an advanced solid tumor such as melanoma, head and neck, liver or kidney cancer.

This clone was seen more than once but under ten times. The chain has TRBV7-6 and TRBJ1-6, with unresolved D. Trimming shortened V by 1 base and J by 5 bases, and 6 bases separated the two germline ends. Germline V gene sequence: CDR1 SGHVS, CDR2 FNYEAQ. The CDR3 length is 14 residues. The CDR3 coding sequence is TGTGCCAGCAGCTTAGAACCGCATAATTCACCCCTCCACTTT. It is translated as CASSLEPHNSPLHF. Based on the CDR3 plus reference TRBV7-6 and TRBJ1-6, the full variable domain is GAGVSQSPRYKVTKRGQDVALRCDPISGHVSLYWYRQALGQGPEFLTYFNYEAQQDKSGLPNDRFSAERPEGSISTLTIQRTEQRDSAMYRCASSLEPHNSPLHFGNGTRLTVT.

The chain joins TRBV28 to TRBJ2-5, with D unresolved. The V end lost 7 bases, the J end lost 1 base, and 16 bases lay between the germline ends. CDR3 size: 15 residues. CDR1 and CDR2 from the germline V gene are MDHEN and SYDVKM. The CDR3 reads CASTVTGDSQETQYF. The CDR3 bases are TGTGCCAGCACCGTTACGGGTGACTCCCAAGAGACCCAGTACTTC.

The CDR3 DNA is TGTGCCAGCAGCTTGGCCCAGAACAGGGAAGCTTTCTTT. This gives the protein CASSLAQNREAFF. This chain links TRBV7-6 with TRBJ1-1; D perhaps matches TRBD1 (5 bases). Trimming removed 3 bases at V and 8 bases at J, with 13 bases between. The CDR3 is 13 amino acids. From germline, CDR1 is SGHVS and CDR2 FNYEAQ.